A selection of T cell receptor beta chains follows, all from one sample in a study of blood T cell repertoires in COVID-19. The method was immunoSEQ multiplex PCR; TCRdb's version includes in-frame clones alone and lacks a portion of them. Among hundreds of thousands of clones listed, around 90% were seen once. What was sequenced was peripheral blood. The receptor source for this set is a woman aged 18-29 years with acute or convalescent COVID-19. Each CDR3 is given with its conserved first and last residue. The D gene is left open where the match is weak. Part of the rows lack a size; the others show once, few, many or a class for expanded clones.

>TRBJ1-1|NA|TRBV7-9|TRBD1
TGTGCCAGCAGCTTAGCGGTAGGACAGGGCCGGATCTTT
CASSLAVGQGRIF
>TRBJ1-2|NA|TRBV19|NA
TGTGCCAGTAGTATCAATTTCTCGGGGGTGAACTATGGCTACACCTTC
CASSINFSGVNYGYTF
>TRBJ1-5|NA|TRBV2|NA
TGTGCCAGCCGGGTGTATAGCAATCAGCCCCAGCATTTT
CASRVYSNQPQHF
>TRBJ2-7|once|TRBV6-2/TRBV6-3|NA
TGTGCCAGCAGCCCACTAAGAGCTATCTACGAGCAGTACTTC
CASSPLRAIYEQYF
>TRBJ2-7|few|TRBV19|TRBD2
TGTGCCAGTAGTACCACCGGGACTAGCGTTGAGCAGTACTTC
CASSTTGTSVEQYF
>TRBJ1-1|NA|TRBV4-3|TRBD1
TGCGCCAGCAGGTCTAAGACAGGGGGTCGGTCTGAAGCTTTCTTT
CASRSKTGGRSEAFF
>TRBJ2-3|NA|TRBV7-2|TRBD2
TGTGCCAGCAGCTTTCGACCGGGACTAGCGTCAGATACGCAGTATTTT
CASSFRPGLASDTQYF
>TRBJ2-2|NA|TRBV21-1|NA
TGTGCCAGCAGCAACGGGAAAAACACCGGGGAGCTGTTTTTT
CASSNGKNTGELFF
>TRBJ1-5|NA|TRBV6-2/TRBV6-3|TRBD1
TGTGCCAGCAGTGCCACAGGACAGGGGGTGTTAGGCAATCAGCCCCAGCATTTT
CASSATGQGVLGNQPQHF
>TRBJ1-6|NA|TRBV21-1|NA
TGTGCCATCCCGAGGGCCCCGAAGGCAGGACGAAATTCACCCCTCCACTTT
CAIPRAPKAGRNSPLHF
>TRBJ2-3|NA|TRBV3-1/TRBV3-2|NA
TGTGCCAGCAGCCAAGGACTTGGAGGCACAGATACGCAGTATTTT
CASSQGLGGTDTQYF